This record looks at one T cell receptor (beta chain) sequence and its context. Sequencing used immunoSEQ multiplex PCR; TCRdb keeps in-frame clones, though not all of them. Of about 86,000 clones in the sample, around four fifths were seen once. This entry comes from a study of blood T cell repertoires in COVID-19. CDR1 is SGHAT and CDR2 is FQNNGV in the germline V gene. Unmatched junction bases numbered 14, after V lost 5 bases and J lost 6 bases. CDR3 length equals 16 residues. The V call is TRBV11-2, the J call TRBJ2-3; 7 bases align to TRBD1. This receptor was taken from a man in his sixties or seventies with acute or convalescent COVID-19. Sequenced material: peripheral blood. CDR3 nucleotide sequence: TGTGCCAGCAGCCATCGACAGGGCCTAACATATGATACGCAGTATTTT. Encoded protein: CASSHRQGLTYDTQYF. Variable domain in full (rest from reference TRBV11-2 and TRBJ2-3): EAGVAQSPRYKIIEKRQSVAFWCNPISGHATLYWYQQILGQGPKLLIQFQNNGVVDDSQLPKDRFSAERLKGVDSTLKIQPAKLEDSAVYLCASSHRQGLTYDTQYFGPGTRLTVL.